Detailed here is one T cell receptor beta chain. Its antigen remains unidentified. Treatment: approximately nine-day PBMC culture with coronavirus spike peptide pools or control peptides (ViraFEST assay). About 1.9 million PBMCs went into each well for culture with around 9.2 IU/ml IL-2 and about 10 ug/ml peptide pools. These data come from a study of vaccination and CD4 T cells after COVID-19. Sequencing of DNA taken from cultured CD4+ T cells relied on the Oncomine TCR Beta short-read assay. TCRdb called the PCR reads again in MiXCR, with one record for every CDR3 protein. This sample has fewer than 4,000 distinct CDR3 sequences, with 32% found just once. V lost 0 bases, J lost 4 bases, and 7 bases stayed unmatched. The CDR3 contains 16 residues. Germline V gene data show CDR1 as SGHVS and CDR2 as FNYEAQ.

This sequence was found in a human donor who had recovered from COVID-19. This sequence joins TRBV7-6 and TRBJ2-3; 7 nucleotides align to TRBD1. The sequencing sample was made of CD4+ T cells from blood, cultured in vitro. CDR3 DNA sequence: TGTGCCAGCAGCTTAGCTTCGACAGGGAAGGCAGATACGCAGTATTTT. This codes for CASSLASTGKADTQYF.